This T cell receptor (beta chain) was identified in a study of cytomegalovirus exposure and HLA in healthy donors. Notes on the study in general: Some V segments could not be told apart, so they were left out, TRBV6-2 and TRBV6-3 among them. Listed as cytomegalovirus-associated were more than 150 TCR beta chains.

The CDR3 is 14 amino acids. Germline loops: CDR1 MNHEY, CDR2 SMNVEV (reference sequence). The V gene lost 4 bases and the J gene lost 5 bases, with 14 bases spanning the gap. PCR amplification relied on 60 Vbeta primers (plus 13 Jbeta primers). Data came from immunoSEQ multiplex PCR; TCRdb stores just in-frame clones and leaves some out. The sample records roughly 150,000 clones, 60% to 80% being singletons. A word on this clone: Its antigen is unidentified.

The sample taken for sequencing was PBMCs. The TCR originated in a man in his late teens or twenties in good health and CMV-seropositive. V usage is TRBV27 and J usage is TRBJ2-5; maybe TRBD2 (5 bases). CDR3 nucleotide sequence: TGTGCCAGCAGTTCCACCGGTTCGGGGGAGACCCAGTACTTC. Translation gives CASSSTGSGETQYF.